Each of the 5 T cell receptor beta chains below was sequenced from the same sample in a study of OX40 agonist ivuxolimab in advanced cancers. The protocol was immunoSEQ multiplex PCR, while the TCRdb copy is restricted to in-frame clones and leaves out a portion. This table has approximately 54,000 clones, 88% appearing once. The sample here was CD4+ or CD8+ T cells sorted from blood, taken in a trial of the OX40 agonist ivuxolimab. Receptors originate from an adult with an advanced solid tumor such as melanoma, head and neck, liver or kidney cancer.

CDR3 amino acids: CAWKIGGIQYF. The CDR3 coding sequence is TGTGCCTGGAAGATTGGGGGTATTCAGTACTTC. The rearrangement joins TRBV30 to TRBJ2-4; D tentatively fits TRBD1 or TRBD2 (5 bases each). CDR3 length equals 11 residues. The germline CDR1 and CDR2 sequences are GTSNPN and SVGIG (reference sequence). V was clipped by 4 bases and J by 10 bases, with 11 bases between them.

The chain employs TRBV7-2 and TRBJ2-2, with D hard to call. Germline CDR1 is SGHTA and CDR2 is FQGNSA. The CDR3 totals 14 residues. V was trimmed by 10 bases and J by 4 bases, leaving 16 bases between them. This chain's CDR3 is CATARQALTGELFF. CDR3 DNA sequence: TGTGCCACCGCACGGCAGGCCCTCACCGGGGAGCTGTTTTTT.

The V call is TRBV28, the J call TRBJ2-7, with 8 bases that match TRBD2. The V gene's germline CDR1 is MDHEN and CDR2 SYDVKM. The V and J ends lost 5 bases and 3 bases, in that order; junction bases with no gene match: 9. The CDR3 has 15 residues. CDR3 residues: CASSTSSGSRYEQYF. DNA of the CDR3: TGTGCCAGCAGTACCTCCAGCGGGAGTCGCTACGAGCAGTACTTC.

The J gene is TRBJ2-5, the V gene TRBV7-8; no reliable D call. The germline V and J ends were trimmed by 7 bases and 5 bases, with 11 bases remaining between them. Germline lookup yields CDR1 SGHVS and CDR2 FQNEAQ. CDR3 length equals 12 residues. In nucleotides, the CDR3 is TGTGCCAGCACCCTAAATCAGGAGACCCAGTACTTC. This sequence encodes CASTLNQETQYF.

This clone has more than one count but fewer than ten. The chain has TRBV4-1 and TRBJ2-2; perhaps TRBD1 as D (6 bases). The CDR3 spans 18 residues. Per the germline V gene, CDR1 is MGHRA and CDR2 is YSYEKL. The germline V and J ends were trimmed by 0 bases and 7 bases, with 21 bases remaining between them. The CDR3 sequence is CASSQDSVRKGGSGELFF. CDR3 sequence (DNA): TGCGCCAGCAGCCAAGATTCGGTCAGAAAAGGGGGAAGCGGGGAGCTGTTTTTT.